The 19 T cell receptor beta chains reported below all come from one sample, sequenced in a study of spatial heterogeneity in lung cancer. Whole-study findings and limits: How many expanded intratumoral alpha and beta TCRs were present tracked the tumor mutation count, which was a count of nonsynonymous mutations.

These receptors' targets are unknown. Time point here: sample taken at primary tumor resection. TCRdb reprocessed the 5' RACE reads via MiXCR and lists one record per CDR3 protein. The sample has fewer than 15,000 distinct CDR3 sequences; 5.5% to 6% are singletons. This sample comprised lung tumor tissue, obtained at surgery. These receptors all stem from a female donor with early-stage non-small cell lung cancer.

A remark on this clonotype: This beta chain came through as a stray read in a library set up for alpha chains, and its size says little. This sequence joins TRBV7-2 and TRBJ2-3; 8 nucleotides line up with TRBD2. The length of the CDR3 is 15 residues. Germline lookup yields CDR1 SGHTA and CDR2 FQGNSA. V shed 2 bases and J 1 base; nucleotides not matched to a gene: 2. Here the CDR3 reads CASSLRRGGTDTQYF. DNA of the CDR3: TGTGCCAGCAGCTTAAGGCGGGGGGGCACAGATACGCAGTATTTT.

This clonotype was counted at least ten times. As an off-target read in a library built for alpha chains, this beta chain has a frequency of little significance. This sequence joins TRBV5-1 and TRBJ1-1; no firm D call. CDR3 length: 12 amino acids. V lost 5 bases and J 0 bases, leaving 5 bases between the germline ends. From germline, CDR1 is SGHRS and CDR2 YFSETQ. The CDR3 DNA reads TGCGCCAGCAGACAGCTGAACACTGAAGCTTTCTTT. This gives the protein CASRQLNTEAFF.

By sample fraction, this clonotype is medium-sized. A library made for alpha chains picked up this beta chain off target, so its size means little. The chain carries TRBV7-8 and TRBJ1-2; D not certain. The CDR3 has 15 residues. The V gene lost 3 bases and the J gene lost 4 bases, with 15 bases spanning the gap. The V gene's germline CDR1 is SGHVS and CDR2 FQNEAQ. The CDR3 region is CASSLTSFTGYGYTF. Here the CDR3 DNA reads TGTGCCAGCAGCTTGACCTCGTTTACCGGCTATGGCTACACCTTC.

This clonotype was recorded at least ten times. As an off-target read in a library built for alpha chains, this beta chain has a frequency of little significance. The rearrangement links TRBV6-6 to TRBJ1-3; D is unresolved. Germline-derived CDR1 and CDR2 are MNHNY and SVGAGI (reference sequence). V lost 7 bases and J lost 0, with 13 bases in between. The CDR3 length is 15 residues. The CDR3 nucleotides are TGTGCCAGCACCGATACGGGGAGCTCTGGAAACACCATATATTTT. It encodes CASTDTGSSGNTIYF.

Ten or more counts support this clonotype. The library was designed around alpha chains, so this beta chain is a stray read whose abundance carries little weight. Here the CDR3 DNA reads TGCGCCAGCAGCCAAATTCCGGGACACCTTAATGAGGCAGATACGCAGTATTTT. Protein sequence: CASSQIPGHLNEADTQYF. The chain uses TRBV4-3 and TRBJ2-3; D may be TRBD1 (6 bases). The germline V gene encodes CDR1 LGHNA and CDR2 YSLEER. V gave up 2 bases and J gave up 4 bases, with 22 bases separating them. The CDR3 runs to 18 residues.

This clonotype was seen ten or more times. This beta chain is an unintended read in a library built for alpha chains; its size means little. The rearrangement uses TRBV5-6 and TRBJ2-1; TRBD1 matches at 9 bases. Per the germline V gene, CDR1 is SGHDT and CDR2 is YYEEEE. Trimming took 3 bases from V and 2 from J; bases not matched to a gene: 3. The CDR3 runs 15 residues. The CDR3 bases are TGTGCCAGCAGCTACCGGGACAGGGCCTACAATGAGCAGTTCTTC. Translated, it gives CASSYRDRAYNEQFF.

This clonotype was counted ten times or more. Because the library targeted alpha chains, this beta chain is an off-target read whose size means little. The chain employs TRBV10-2 and TRBJ1-2; D is uncertain. Trimming removed 0 bases from V and 4 bases from J, with 6 bases in between. There are 13 residues in the CDR3. In germline, CDR1 is WSHSY, CDR2 SAAADI. CDR3 sequence: CASSESARYGYTF. The CDR3 nucleotides are TGCGCCAGCAGTGAGTCGGCGCGCTATGGCTACACCTTC.

This clonotype was counted at least ten times. Within a library made for alpha chains, this beta chain is off target, and its count is uninformative. The gene calls are TRBV2 and TRBJ2-6, with TRBD2 matching 8 bases. V shed 6 bases, J shed 1 base, and the junction held 17 bases outside the gene matches. This CDR3 region has 20 residues. Germline values: CDR1 SNHLY, CDR2 FYNNEI. In DNA form, the CDR3 reads TGTGCCAGCAGACTAGCGGCGGTGGCTAATCTCCCTTCTGGGGCCAACGTCCTGACTTTC. Its protein product is CASRLAAVANLPSGANVLTF.

This clonotype has at least ten counts. This beta chain is an off-target read within a library intended for alpha chains, so its frequency means little. The chain couples TRBV6-5 to TRBJ1-1, with 11 bases that match TRBD1. The CDR3 consists of 18 residues. The germline V gene encodes CDR1 MNHEY and CDR2 SVGAGI. Losses at the gene ends were 6 bases for V and 2 bases for J; bases not matched to a gene: 14. The CDR3 sequence: CASSYLVPGQGVNTEAFF. CDR3 DNA: TGTGCCAGCAGCTACCTAGTTCCGGGACAGGGGGTTAACACTGAAGCTTTCTTT.

A note on this clonotype: The library was built for alpha chains, so this beta chain is an off-target read and its size means little. This chain connects TRBV4-2 to TRBJ1-4, with D tentatively TRBD1 (6 bases). Germline assignment: CDR1 LGHNA and CDR2 YNFKEQ. The V gene lost 3 bases and the J gene lost 11 bases, with 13 bases spanning the gap. This CDR3 has 13 residues. CDR3 coding DNA: TGTGCCAGCAGCCAGGGGGGCGGGGGCAAACTGTTTTTT. It encodes CASSQGGGGKLFF.

In this sample, this clonotype turned up many times. This beta chain is an unintended read in a library built for alpha chains; its size means little. The chain links TRBV9 to TRBJ2-2; D possibly corresponds to TRBD1 (6 bases). CDR1 SGDLS and CDR2 YYNGEE come from the germline V gene. This CDR3 spans 17 amino acids. The V end lost 4 bases, the J end lost 0 bases, and 16 bases lay between the germline ends. The CDR3 protein is CASSILPGTTNTGELFF. The CDR3 nucleotides are TGTGCCAGCAGCATATTACCCGGGACAACGAACACCGGGGAGCTGTTTTTT.

This clonotype appeared many times. This beta chain represents an off-target read in a library built for alpha chains; its size is of limited meaning. The rearrangement uses TRBV11-2 and TRBJ2-3; TRBD2 matches 10 bases. J gave up 3 bases and V 7 bases, and 10 bases lay outside the gene matches. Germline V gives CDR1 SGHAT, CDR2 FQNNGV. The CDR3 contains 16 residues. The CDR3 loop is CASTPRSGGATDTQYF. CDR3 nucleotides: TGTGCCAGCACCCCTCGGAGCGGGGGGGCAACAGATACGCAGTATTTT.

This clonotype was seen many times. This beta chain slipped into a library made for alpha chains as a stray read, so its size is not meaningful. V and J are TRBV12-3 or TRBV12-4 and TRBJ1-5; D not resolved. CDR3 size: 14 residues. Trimming removed 7 bases at V and 5 bases at J, with 15 bases between. This CDR3 reads CASTLVGSYQPQHF. The DNA of the CDR3 is TGTGCCAGCACCTTGGTAGGGTCTTATCAGCCCCAGCATTTT.

This clonotype ranks as medium-sized (0.01 to 0.1%). Within a library made for alpha chains, this beta chain is off target, and its count is uninformative. The V call is TRBV2, the J call TRBJ1-5; 7 nucleotides match TRBD1. The germline gives CDR1 SNHLY, CDR2 FYNNEI. V dropped 4 bases and J dropped 3; count of bases not matched to a gene: 3. This CDR3 region has 14 residues. CDR3 nucleotides: TGTGCCAGCAGTGGGGGACAGAACAATCAGCCCCAGCATTTT. Its protein product is CASSGGQNNQPQHF.

In its sample, this clonotype was seen many times. The size of this beta chain means little, since it is a stray read in a library made for alpha chains. The chain uses TRBV6-2 or TRBV6-3 and TRBJ1-1; weak D call: TRBD1 (5 bases). CDR1 MNHEY and CDR2 SVGEGT come from the germline V gene. The length of the CDR3 is 14 residues. The ends were cut back, 4 bases at V and 4 bases at J, with 13 bases in the middle. This CDR3 reads CASSFRTGITEAFF. In nucleotides, the CDR3 is TGTGCCAGCAGTTTCCGTACAGGTATCACTGAAGCTTTCTTT.

This clonotype appeared many times. The library was prepared for alpha chains; this beta chain is a stray read, so its frequency means little. The chain recombines TRBV3-1 with TRBJ1-2; perhaps TRBD1 as D (6 bases). V lost 7 bases and J lost 2, with 23 bases in between. The CDR3 is 17 amino acids. The V gene's germline CDR1 is LGHDT and CDR2 YNNKEL (reference sequence). Written as DNA, the CDR3 is TGTGCCAGCACCTCAAGAGGGGCAGAAGGGGGAAACTATGGCTACACCTTC. The encoded protein is CASTSRGAEGGNYGYTF.

In its sample, this clonotype was seen many times. The library was prepared for alpha chains; this beta chain is a stray read, so its frequency means little. The chain employs TRBV2 and TRBJ2-2, with unresolved D. This CDR3 spans 11 amino acids. V lost 6 bases to trimming and J lost 3 bases, with 2 bases between them. The V gene's germline CDR1 is SNHLY and CDR2 FYNNEI. CDR3 sequence: CASRDTGELFF. CDR3 DNA sequence: TGTGCCAGCAGGGACACCGGGGAGCTGTTTTTT.

Regarding this clonotype: This clone may be a read error of a much larger clone one base away. Since it is a stray read in a library aimed at alpha chains, this beta chain has a size that is not meaningful. The genes are TRBV20-1 and TRBJ2-4; tentatively, D is TRBD1 (6 bases). Germline V gene data show CDR1 as DFQATT and CDR2 as SNEGSKA (reference sequence). The CDR3 totals 13 residues. CDR3 DNA: TGCAGTGCTAGCCACAGGGCCAATAACATTCAGTACTTC. Its protein is CSASHRANNIQYF.

Many counts were recorded for this clonotype. This beta chain was picked up by a library intended for alpha chains and is off target, so its count carries little meaning. The V call is TRBV1, the J call TRBJ1-5. TRBV1 is a recognized pseudogene. This CDR3 spans 18 amino acids. CDR3 nucleotides: TGCACCAGCAGCCAAGATAGGGGGAGGGCCTCCGTTCATCAGCCCCAGCATTTT. This encodes CTSSQDRGRASVHQPQHF.